A single sample gave rise to the 26 T cell receptor beta chains below, sequenced in a study of T-cell memory formation after mild COVID-19. A single record per CDR3 protein comes from TCRdb applying MiXCR to the 5' RACE reads. Seen here are roughly 580,000 distinct CDR3 sequences, approximately 19% observed once, and the top ten hold around 12%. The specimen sequenced was PBMCs or a T cell subset sorted from them (not recorded which). The receptors originated from an adult woman who had mild COVID-19 (a few samples of this study predate the infection). Cell type and time point are not known.

This chain uses TRBV12-3 or TRBV12-4 with TRBJ2-7; 11 bases fit TRBD2. V shed 7 bases and J 1 base; nucleotides not matched to a gene: 3. The CDR3 covers 14 residues. DNA of the CDR3: TGTGCCAGCACGGGACTAGCGGCATCCTACGAGCAGTACTTC. Amino acids: CASTGLAASYEQYF.

The J gene is TRBJ1-2, the V gene TRBV29-1; D unclear. V lost 1 base, J lost 4 bases, and 16 bases lay in between. This CDR3 spans 15 amino acids. Germline assignment: CDR1 SQVTM and CDR2 ANQGSEA. This CDR3 reads CSVEGTEVRAYGYTF. CDR3 nucleotides: TGCAGCGTTGAAGGGACCGAGGTTCGCGCCTATGGCTACACCTTC.

This sequence joins TRBV7-9 and TRBJ2-7; D is possibly TRBD1 (6 bases). CDR3 length: 17 amino acids. V lost 4 bases and J lost 3, with 22 bases in between. CDR1 SEHNR and CDR2 FQNEAQ come from the germline V gene (reference sequence). This CDR3 is CASSSSPGTQDSYEQYF. The CDR3 DNA sequence: TGTGCCAGCAGCTCGTCCCCCGGGACACAAGACAGCTACGAGCAGTACTTC.

CDR3 in DNA: TGTGCCAGCTCACCGCCGGGGGCCGCGCGCACTGAAGCTTTCTTT. Encoded protein: CASSPPGAARTEAFF. The V gene is TRBV18, the J gene TRBJ1-1; D possibly corresponds to TRBD1 (6 bases). The CDR3 spans 15 residues. CDR1 is KGHSH, CDR2 LQKENI, per germline. V was shortened by 3 bases and J by 4 bases, with 15 bases between the two germline ends.

The J gene is TRBJ2-2, the V gene TRBV4-1; unclear D gene. V lost 3 bases and J 4 bases, leaving 6 bases between the germline ends. Germline V gene sequence: CDR1 MGHRA, CDR2 YSYEKL. There are 13 residues in the CDR3. In DNA form, the CDR3 reads TGCGCCAGCAGCCACCTTTTCACCGGGGAGCTGTTTTTT. Translated, it gives CASSHLFTGELFF.

In its sample, this clonotype was seen a few times. The rearrangement links TRBV7-2 to TRBJ2-5, with TRBD2 as a possible D gene (6 bases). Germline CDR1 reads SGHTA; CDR2 reads FQGNSA. Trimming left V 5 bases short and J 5 bases short, with 24 bases between. The CDR3 is 17 amino acids. The CDR3 sequence: CASSLLGLSAEGETQYF. CDR3 bases: TGTGCCAGCAGCCTTTTGGGACTCTCCGCCGAGGGGGAGACCCAGTACTTC.

This clonotype was seen more than once but under ten times. The J gene is TRBJ2-1, the V gene TRBV7-9; 11 bases match TRBD2. With 3 bases clipped from V and 4 bases from J, the junction kept 17 bases outside the gene matches. There are 20 residues in the CDR3. From germline, CDR1 is SEHNR and CDR2 FQNEAQ (reference sequence). The CDR3 spells CASSFGWDRRGTSGYNEQFF. The CDR3 bases are TGTGCCAGCAGCTTCGGCTGGGACAGGCGCGGGACTAGCGGATACAATGAGCAGTTCTTC.

The gene calls are TRBV29-1 and TRBJ1-1; D call uncertain. The CDR3 covers 12 residues. The V and J ends lost 3 bases and 2 bases respectively, with 7 bases between them. Per the germline V gene, CDR1 is SQVTM and CDR2 is ANQGSEA. CDR3 sequence reads: CSVDGSNTEAFF. In DNA form, the CDR3 reads TGCAGCGTTGATGGCAGCAACACTGAAGCTTTCTTT.

The chain joins TRBV6-5 to TRBJ1-1; no firm D call. Germline V gene lookup returns CDR1 MNHEY and CDR2 SVGAGI. CDR3 length: 16 amino acids. V was clipped by 0 bases and J by 8 bases, with 19 bases between them. The CDR3 protein is CASSYSINEGSREAFF. In DNA, the CDR3 is TGTGCCAGCAGTTACTCGATCAATGAGGGTTCAAGGGAAGCTTTCTTT.

This clonotype has a count of ten or more. V usage is TRBV7-2 and J usage is TRBJ2-3, with TRBD1 matching over 7 bases. Trimming at V came to 3 bases and at J to 0 bases, leaving 6 bases not matched to a gene. Germline-derived CDR1 and CDR2 are SGHTA and FQGNSA. This CDR3 has 16 residues. The CDR3 region has the DNA TGTGCCAGCAGCTTTACCGGGACAGCTAGCACAGATACGCAGTATTTT. Encoded protein: CASSFTGTASTDTQYF. Looking up the rest from reference TRBV7-2 and TRBJ2-3 gives the full variable domain: GAGVSQSPSNKVTEKGKDVELRCDPISGHTALYWYRQSLGQGLEFLIYFQGNSAPDKSGLPSDRFSAERTGGSVSTLTIQRTQQEDSAVYLCASSFTGTASTDTQYFGPGTRLTVL.

The chain links TRBV20-1 to TRBJ2-7; D gene uncertain. The V gene lost 6 bases and the J gene lost 0 bases, with 18 bases spanning the gap. From germline, CDR1 is DFQATT and CDR2 SNEGSKA (reference sequence). The CDR3 contains 15 residues. CDR3 DNA: TGCAGTGCCCTCCTAGACGAGAAATCCTCCTACGAGCAGTACTTC. Protein sequence: CSALLDEKSSYEQYF.

In this sample, this clonotype turned up a few times. This chain joins TRBV18 and TRBJ1-1; D unclear. Germline V gives CDR1 KGHSH, CDR2 LQKENI. The CDR3 runs to 14 residues. V lost 3 bases and J lost 4, with 12 bases in between. CDR3 in DNA: TGTGCCAGCTCACCCACTCCCTTGGGCACTGAAGCTTTCTTT. It translates to CASSPTPLGTEAFF.

V gene TRBV2 combines with J gene TRBJ2-6; D might be TRBD1 (5 bases). The V and J ends lost 6 bases and 0 bases respectively, with 9 bases between them. Germline-derived CDR1 and CDR2 are SNHLY and FYNNEI. The CDR3 extends over 15 amino acids. CDR3 protein: CASSADSSGANVLTF. CDR3 in DNA: TGTGCCAGCAGCGCCGACAGCTCTGGGGCCAACGTCCTGACTTTC.

The chain recombines TRBV7-2 with TRBJ1-3, with a tentative D call TRBD1 (5 bases). This CDR3 has 14 residues. The germline CDR1 and CDR2 sequences are SGHTA and FQGNSA. Deletions cut 10 bases from V and 2 bases from J, with 15 bases between. The CDR3 DNA reads TGTGCCACCAGGGCTGGGGGGGCTGGAAACACCATATATTTT. It yields the protein CATRAGGAGNTIYF.

This clonotype was picked up a small number of times. The chain couples TRBV18 to TRBJ1-2, with a weak D call TRBD1 (6 bases). Looked up from germline, CDR1 is KGHSH and CDR2 is LQKENI. The CDR3 loop spans 15 amino acids. V lost 3 bases and J 0 bases, leaving 11 bases between the germline ends. The CDR3 bases are TGTGCCAGCTCACCTGGACAGCACGCTAACTATGGCTACACCTTC. This encodes CASSPGQHANYGYTF.

This clonotype was counted between two and nine times. V is TRBV6-2 or TRBV6-3 and J is TRBJ2-7; D uncertain. Germline V gives CDR1 MNHEY, CDR2 SVGEGT. The V gene lost 2 bases and the J gene lost 2 bases, with 10 bases spanning the gap. The length of the CDR3 is 14 residues. The CDR3: CASSYGPAPYEQYF. Written as DNA, the CDR3 is TGTGCCAGCAGTTACGGGCCAGCCCCCTACGAGCAGTACTTC.

J is TRBJ1-1 and V is TRBV29-1; D gene uncertain. This CDR3 has 12 amino acids. V lost 4 bases to trimming and J lost 1 base, with 7 bases between them. Germline CDR1 SQVTM, CDR2 ANQGSEA. The CDR3 region is CSVVLSNTEAFF. In DNA form, the CDR3 reads TGCAGCGTTGTACTGTCGAACACTGAAGCTTTCTTT.

V gene TRBV7-8 combines with J gene TRBJ2-7; D remains ambiguous. Germline assignment: CDR1 SGHVS and CDR2 FQNEAQ. This CDR3 region has 14 residues. The V end lost 4 bases, the J end lost 2 bases, and 12 bases lay between the germline ends. CDR3 loop: CASSSVGSTYEQYF. CDR3 coding DNA: TGTGCCAGCAGCTCGGTAGGGTCTACCTACGAGCAGTACTTC.

The sample holds a few counts of this clonotype. The chain combines TRBV9 with TRBJ2-2; D may be TRBD1 (5 bases). V was trimmed by 4 bases and J by 5 bases, leaving 18 bases between them. Germline values: CDR1 SGDLS, CDR2 YYNGEE. CDR3 length: 16 amino acids. As DNA, the CDR3 is TGTGCCAGCAGCCCACGACCGGCCGGACATACCGGGGAGCTGTTTTTT. Protein product: CASSPRPAGHTGELFF.

In its sample, this clonotype was seen many times. This chain uses TRBV29-1 with TRBJ2-1, with D possibly matching TRBD1 (5 bases). With 3 bases removed from V and 2 bases from J, the gap between germline ends came to 17 bases. Germline loops: CDR1 SQVTM, CDR2 ANQGSEA. The CDR3 spans 16 residues. The CDR3 nucleotides are TGCAGCGTTGATGATGCGCAGAAAGGGGCCTACAATGAGCAGTTCTTC. Translating it yields CSVDDAQKGAYNEQFF.

This clonotype has only a few counts. The chain is built from TRBV3-1 and TRBJ2-7; the D gene is possibly TRBD2 (6 bases). Looked up from germline, CDR1 is LGHDT and CDR2 is YNNKEL (reference sequence). This CDR3 region has 13 residues. V lost 4 bases and J lost 5, with 12 bases in between. DNA for the CDR3: TGTGCCAGCAGCCGGAGGGGCAGGAACGAGCAGTACTTC. It specifies CASSRRGRNEQYF.

The rearrangement links TRBV27 to TRBJ2-7; D uncertain. This CDR3 has 14 residues. The V gene's germline CDR1 is MNHEY and CDR2 SMNVEV (reference sequence). The V end was cut by 6 bases, the J end by 4 bases, with 16 bases between. Written as DNA, the CDR3 is TGTGCCAGCAGGCCGGAAAGTGGCGGATACGAGCAGTACTTC. It translates to CASRPESGGYEQYF.

This clonotype has just a few counts. This chain connects TRBV20-1 to TRBJ2-3; 9 bases map to TRBD2. Losses at the gene ends were 6 bases for V and 4 bases for J; bases not matched to a gene: 14. CDR3 length: 16 amino acids. CDR1 DFQATT and CDR2 SNEGSKA come from the germline V gene (reference sequence). CDR3 sequence (DNA): TGCAGTGCGCCCCCCATTAGCGGGGGTGGGGCAGATACGCAGTATTTT. Translation gives CSAPPISGGGADTQYF.

This sequence joins TRBV20-1 and TRBJ2-5, with TRBD2 identical over 7 bases. With 0 bases clipped from V and 5 bases from J, the junction kept 6 bases outside the gene matches. CDR3 length equals 14 residues. In germline, CDR1 is DFQATT, CDR2 SNEGSKA (reference sequence). The CDR3 nucleotides are TGCAGTGCTAGAGATTGGCTAGCGGCCGAGACCCAGTACTTC. This gives the protein CSARDWLAAETQYF.

V usage is TRBV21-1 and J usage is TRBJ2-3; the table assigns TRBD1, which was not confirmed against the DNA. TRBV21-1 is assigned pseudogene status. The CDR3 consists of 16 residues. CDR3 amino acids: CASSSPGQESTDTQYF. The CDR3 nucleotides are TGTGCCAGCAGCTCCCCCGGACAGGAGAGCACAGATACGCAGTATTTT.

The chain has TRBV21-1 and TRBJ2-1; the D call TRBD2 from the table was never checked on the DNA. TRBV21-1 is annotated as a pseudogene. CDR3 size: 14 residues. CDR3 bases: TGTGCCAGCAGTAACGGCGGGAGGGTGAATGAGCAGTTCTTC. It codes for CASSNGGRVNEQFF.